This T cell receptor (beta chain) emerged from a study of blood T cell repertoires in COVID-19. Authors' analysis steps: From reference gene primer amplification, estimates of nucleated cell counts were derived. Clones were sequenced by immunoSEQ multiplex PCR, and TCRdb holds only the in-frame ones, with some missing. V, J and clone size reflect that table, while D and trimming were determined from the DNA. The sample lists more than 100,000 clones; roughly 84% were seen once. Sample: PBMCs or T cells enriched from blood (not recorded which). The clonotype comes from a woman in her twenties or thirties who had recovered from COVID-19.

The CDR3 DNA sequence: TGTGCCAGCAGAGTCCGGGACAGGGGGCTTTTAAGCAATCAGCCCCAGCATTTT. Its translation: CASRVRDRGLLSNQPQHF. This chain joins TRBV7-2 and TRBJ1-5; 12 bases fit TRBD1. The CDR3 is 18 residues long. Trimming took 6 bases from V and 1 from J; bases not matched to a gene: 10. Germline CDR1 and CDR2: SGHTA and FQGNSA.